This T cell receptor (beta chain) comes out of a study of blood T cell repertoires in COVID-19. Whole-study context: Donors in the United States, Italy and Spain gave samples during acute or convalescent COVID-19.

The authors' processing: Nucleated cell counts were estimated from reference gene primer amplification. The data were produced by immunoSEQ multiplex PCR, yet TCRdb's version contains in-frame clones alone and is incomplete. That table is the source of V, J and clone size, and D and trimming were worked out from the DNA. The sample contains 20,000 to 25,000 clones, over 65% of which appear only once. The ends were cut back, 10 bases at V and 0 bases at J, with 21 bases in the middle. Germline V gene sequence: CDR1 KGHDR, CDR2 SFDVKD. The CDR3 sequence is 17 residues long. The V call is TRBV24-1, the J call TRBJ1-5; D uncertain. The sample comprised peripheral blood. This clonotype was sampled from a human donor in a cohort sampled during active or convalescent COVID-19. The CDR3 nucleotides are TGTGCCACTCAAACATCCGGGAGAGTGAATAGCAATCAGCCCCAGCATTTT. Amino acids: CATQTSGRVNSNQPQHF.